The T cell receptor beta chain described here comes from a study of T cell changes during pregnancy in multiple sclerosis. This table comes from immunoSEQ multiplex PCR, and its TCRdb copy is limited to in-frame clones, with some not included. The sample lists 55,000 to 70,000 clones; 92% were seen once. V was clipped by 3 bases and J by 7 bases, with 13 bases between them. This CDR3 spans 14 amino acids. Looked up from germline, CDR1 is KGHSH and CDR2 is LQKENI. This TCR was sampled from a female donor in good health, enrolled as a control in a pregnancy study. Sample: peripheral blood, taken in the second trimester of pregnancy. This sequence joins TRBV18 and TRBJ2-1; possibly TRBD2 for D (6 bases). CDR3 in DNA: TGTGCCAGCTCACCGTCGGGGGTAAGGAATGAGCAGTTCTTC. Its translation is CASSPSGVRNEQFF. The full variable domain, completed using reference TRBV18 and TRBJ2-1, is NAGVMQNPRHLVRRRGQEARLRCSPMKGHSHVYWYRQLPEEGLKFMVYLQKENIIDESGMPKERFSAEFPKEGPSILRIQQVVRGDSAAYFCASSPSGVRNEQFFGPGTRLTVL.